This T cell receptor beta chain was sequenced during a study of blood T cell repertoires in COVID-19. The V end lost 4 bases, the J end lost 7 bases, and 4 bases lay between the germline ends. In germline, CDR1 is WSHSY, CDR2 SAAADI. The CDR3 loop spans 11 amino acids. The table came from immunoSEQ multiplex PCR; TCRdb's copy has only in-frame clones and leaves some out. The table lists 110,000 or so clones, around 85% of them singletons. The material sequenced was peripheral blood. The rearrangement links TRBV10-2 to TRBJ2-2; D gene ambiguous. This receptor was obtained from a man aged 50-60 years with acute or convalescent COVID-19. The CDR3 DNA is TGCGCCAGCAGTGGTAGCGGGGAGCTGTTTTTT. Its translation is CASSGSGELFF.